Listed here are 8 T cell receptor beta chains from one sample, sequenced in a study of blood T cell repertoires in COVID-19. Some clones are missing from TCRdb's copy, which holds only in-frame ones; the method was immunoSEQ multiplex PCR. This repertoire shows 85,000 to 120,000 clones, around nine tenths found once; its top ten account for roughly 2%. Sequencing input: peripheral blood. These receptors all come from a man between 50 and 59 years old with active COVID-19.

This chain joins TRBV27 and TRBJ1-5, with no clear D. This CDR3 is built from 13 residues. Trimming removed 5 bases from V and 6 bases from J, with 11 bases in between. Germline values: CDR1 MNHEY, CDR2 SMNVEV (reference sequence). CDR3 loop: CASSAVSGQPQHF. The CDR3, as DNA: TGTGCCAGCAGTGCCGTTTCAGGTCAGCCCCAGCATTTT.

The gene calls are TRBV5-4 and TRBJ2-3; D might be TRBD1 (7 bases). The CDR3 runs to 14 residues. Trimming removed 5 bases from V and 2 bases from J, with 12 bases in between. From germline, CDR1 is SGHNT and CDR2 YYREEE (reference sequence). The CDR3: CASRGGTVTDTQYF. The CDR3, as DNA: TGTGCCAGCAGGGGCGGGACAGTCACAGATACGCAGTATTTT.

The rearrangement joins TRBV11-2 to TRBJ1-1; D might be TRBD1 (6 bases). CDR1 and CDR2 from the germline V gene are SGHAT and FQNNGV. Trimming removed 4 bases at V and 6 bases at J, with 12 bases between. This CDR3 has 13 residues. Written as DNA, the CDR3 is TGTGCCAGCAGCTCGACACAGGGCTCTGAAGCTTTCTTT. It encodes CASSSTQGSEAFF.

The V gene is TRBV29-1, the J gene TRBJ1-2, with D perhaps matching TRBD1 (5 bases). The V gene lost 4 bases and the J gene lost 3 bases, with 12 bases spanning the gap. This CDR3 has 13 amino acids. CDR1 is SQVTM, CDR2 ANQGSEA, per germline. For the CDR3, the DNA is TGCAGCGTTGTACCGGGGGACGACTATGGCTACACCTTC. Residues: CSVVPGDDYGYTF.

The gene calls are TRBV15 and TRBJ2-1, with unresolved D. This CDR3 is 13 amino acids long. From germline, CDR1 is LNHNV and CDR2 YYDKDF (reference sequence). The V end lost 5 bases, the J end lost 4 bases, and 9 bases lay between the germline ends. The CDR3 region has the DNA TGTGCCACCAGCCCACATGGTTACAATGAGCAGTTCTTC. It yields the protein CATSPHGYNEQFF.

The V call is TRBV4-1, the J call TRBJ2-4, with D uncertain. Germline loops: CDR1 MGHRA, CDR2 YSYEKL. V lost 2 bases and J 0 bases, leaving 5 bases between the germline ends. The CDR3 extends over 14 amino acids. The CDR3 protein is CASSQNLAKNIQYF. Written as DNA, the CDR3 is TGCGCCAGCAGCCAAAACTTAGCCAAAAACATTCAGTACTTC.

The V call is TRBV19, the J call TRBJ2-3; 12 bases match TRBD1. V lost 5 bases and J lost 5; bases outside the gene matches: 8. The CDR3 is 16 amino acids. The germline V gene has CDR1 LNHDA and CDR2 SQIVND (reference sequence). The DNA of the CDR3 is TGTGCCAGTAGTCCACGGGACAGGGGGCAAAAAGATACGCAGTATTTT. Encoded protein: CASSPRDRGQKDTQYF.

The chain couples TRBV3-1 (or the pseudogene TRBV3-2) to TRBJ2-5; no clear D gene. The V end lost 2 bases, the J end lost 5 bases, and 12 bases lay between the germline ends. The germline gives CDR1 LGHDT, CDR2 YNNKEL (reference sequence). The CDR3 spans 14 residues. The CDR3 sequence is CASSQSPSWETQYF. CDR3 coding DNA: TGTGCCAGCAGCCAAAGTCCTAGTTGGGAGACCCAGTACTTC.